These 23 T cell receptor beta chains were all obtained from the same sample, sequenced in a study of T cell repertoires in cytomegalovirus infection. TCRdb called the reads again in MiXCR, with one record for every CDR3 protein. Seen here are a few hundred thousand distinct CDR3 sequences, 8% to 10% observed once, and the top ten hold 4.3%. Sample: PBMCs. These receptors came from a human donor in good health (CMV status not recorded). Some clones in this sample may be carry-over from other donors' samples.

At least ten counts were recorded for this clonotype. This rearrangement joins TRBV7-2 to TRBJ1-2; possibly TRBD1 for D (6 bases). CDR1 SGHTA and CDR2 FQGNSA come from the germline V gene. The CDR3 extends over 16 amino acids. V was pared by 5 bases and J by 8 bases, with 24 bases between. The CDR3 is CASSGSPDRKSGGYTF. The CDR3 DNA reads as TGTGCCAGCAGCGGAAGCCCTGACAGGAAATCGGGAGGCTACACCTTC.

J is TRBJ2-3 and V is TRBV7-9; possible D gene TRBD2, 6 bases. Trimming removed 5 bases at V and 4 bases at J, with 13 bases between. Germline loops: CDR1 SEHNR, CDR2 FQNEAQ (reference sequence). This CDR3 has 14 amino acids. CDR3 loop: CASSRGVGPDTQYF. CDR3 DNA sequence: TGTGCCAGCAGCCGCGGGGTCGGCCCAGATACGCAGTATTTT.

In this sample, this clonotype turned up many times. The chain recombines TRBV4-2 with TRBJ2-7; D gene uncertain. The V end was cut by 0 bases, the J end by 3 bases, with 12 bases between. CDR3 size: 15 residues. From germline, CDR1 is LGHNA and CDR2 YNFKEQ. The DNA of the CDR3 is TGTGCCAGCAGCCAAGATCCGATGAGACGCTACGAGCAGTACTTC. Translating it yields CASSQDPMRRYEQYF.

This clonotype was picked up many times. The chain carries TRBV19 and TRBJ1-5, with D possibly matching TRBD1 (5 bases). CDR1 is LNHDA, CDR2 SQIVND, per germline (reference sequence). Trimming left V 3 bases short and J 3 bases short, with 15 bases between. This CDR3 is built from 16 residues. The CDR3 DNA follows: TGTGCCAGTAGTATCCGGGGCCGACCCAACAATCAGCCCCAGCATTTT. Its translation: CASSIRGRPNNQPQHF.

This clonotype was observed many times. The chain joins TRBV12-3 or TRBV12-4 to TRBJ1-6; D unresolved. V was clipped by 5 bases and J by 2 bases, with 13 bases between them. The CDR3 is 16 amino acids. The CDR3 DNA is TGTGCCAGCAGTACCCGGAACAGCGCCTATAATTCACCCCTCCACTTT. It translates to CASSTRNSAYNSPLHF.

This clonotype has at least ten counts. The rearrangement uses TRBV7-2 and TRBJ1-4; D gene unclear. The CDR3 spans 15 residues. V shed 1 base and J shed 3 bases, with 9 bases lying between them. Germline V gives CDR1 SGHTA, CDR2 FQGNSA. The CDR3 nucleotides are TGTGCCAGCAGCTTAGACAGTGAGGCTAATGAAAAACTGTTTTTT. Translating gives CASSLDSEANEKLFF.

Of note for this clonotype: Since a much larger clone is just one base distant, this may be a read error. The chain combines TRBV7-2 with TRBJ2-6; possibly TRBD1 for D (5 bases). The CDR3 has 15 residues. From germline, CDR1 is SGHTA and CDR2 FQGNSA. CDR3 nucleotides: TGTGCCACCCCCCGCCAGAGCTCTGGGGCCAACGGCCTGACTTTC. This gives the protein CATPRQSSGANGLTF.

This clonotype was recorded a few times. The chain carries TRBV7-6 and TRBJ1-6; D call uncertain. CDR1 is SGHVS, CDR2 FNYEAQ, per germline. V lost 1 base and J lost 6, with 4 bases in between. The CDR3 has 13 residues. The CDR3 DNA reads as TGTGCCAGCAGCTTAGGCCTTAATTCACCCCTCCACTTT. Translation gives CASSLGLNSPLHF.

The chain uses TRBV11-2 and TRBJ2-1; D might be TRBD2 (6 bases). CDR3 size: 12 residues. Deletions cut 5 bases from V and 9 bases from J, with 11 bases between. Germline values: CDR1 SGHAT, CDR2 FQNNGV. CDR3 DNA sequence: TGTGCCAGCAGCCCCGGGGGAACTGAGCAGTTCTTC. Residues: CASSPGGTEQFF.

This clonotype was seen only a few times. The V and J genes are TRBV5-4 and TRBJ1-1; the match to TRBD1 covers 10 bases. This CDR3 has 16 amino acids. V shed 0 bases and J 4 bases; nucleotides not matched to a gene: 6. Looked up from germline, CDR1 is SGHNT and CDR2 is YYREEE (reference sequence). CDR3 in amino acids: CASSLGRQGASTEAFF. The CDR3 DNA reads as TGTGCCAGCAGCTTGGGGAGACAGGGGGCGAGCACTGAAGCTTTCTTT.

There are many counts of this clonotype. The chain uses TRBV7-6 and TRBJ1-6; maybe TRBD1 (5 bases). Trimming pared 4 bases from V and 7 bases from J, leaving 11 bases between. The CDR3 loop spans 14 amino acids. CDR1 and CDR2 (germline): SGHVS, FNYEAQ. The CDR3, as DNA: TGTGCCAGCAGCTCGACAGCTACGAATTCACCCCTCCACTTT. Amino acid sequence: CASSSTATNSPLHF. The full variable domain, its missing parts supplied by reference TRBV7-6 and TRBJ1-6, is GAGVSQSPRYKVTKRGQDVALRCDPISGHVSLYWYRQALGQGPEFLTYFNYEAQQDKSGLPNDRFSAERPEGSISTLTIQRTEQRDSAMYRCASSSTATNSPLHFGNGTRLTVT.

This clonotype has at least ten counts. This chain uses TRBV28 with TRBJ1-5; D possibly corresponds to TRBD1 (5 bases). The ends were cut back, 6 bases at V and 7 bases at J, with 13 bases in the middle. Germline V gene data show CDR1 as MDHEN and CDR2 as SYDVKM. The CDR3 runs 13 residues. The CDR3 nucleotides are TGTGCCAGCAGCCCCGACAGTATACAGCCCCAGCATTTT. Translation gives CASSPDSIQPQHF. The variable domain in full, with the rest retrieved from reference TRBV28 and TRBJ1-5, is DVKVTQSSRYLVKRTGEKVFLECVQDMDHENMFWYRQDPGLGLRLIYFSYDVKMKEKGDIPEGYSVSREKKERFSLILESASTNQTSMYLCASSPDSIQPQHFGDGTRLSIL.

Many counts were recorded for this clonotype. This CDR3 reads CASSLYHLTGNTEAFF. As DNA, the CDR3 is TGTGCCAGCAGTTTATACCACCTAACAGGGAACACTGAAGCTTTCTTT. This rearrangement joins TRBV28 to TRBJ1-1; tentatively, D is TRBD1 (5 bases). CDR1 MDHEN and CDR2 SYDVKM come from the germline V gene. V lost 1 base and J 1 base, leaving 13 bases between the germline ends. The CDR3 is 16 residues long.

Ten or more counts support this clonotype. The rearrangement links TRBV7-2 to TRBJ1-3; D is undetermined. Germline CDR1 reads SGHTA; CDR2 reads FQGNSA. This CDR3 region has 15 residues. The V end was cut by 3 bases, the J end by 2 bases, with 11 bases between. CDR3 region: CASSFSPLAGNTIYF. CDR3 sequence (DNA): TGTGCCAGCAGCTTTAGCCCTTTGGCTGGAAACACCATATATTTT.

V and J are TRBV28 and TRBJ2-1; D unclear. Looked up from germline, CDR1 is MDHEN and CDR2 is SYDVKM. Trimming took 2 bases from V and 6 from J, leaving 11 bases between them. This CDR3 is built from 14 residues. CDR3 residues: CASSLPPWGNEQFF. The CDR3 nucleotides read TGTGCCAGCAGTTTACCGCCTTGGGGCAATGAGCAGTTCTTC.

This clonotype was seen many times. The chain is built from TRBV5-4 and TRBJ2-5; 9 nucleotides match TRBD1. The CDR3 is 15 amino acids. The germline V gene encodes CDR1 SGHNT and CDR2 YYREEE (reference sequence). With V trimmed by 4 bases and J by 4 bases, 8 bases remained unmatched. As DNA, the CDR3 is TGTGCCAGCAGCGGCCCGGGACAGGGTTTAGAGACCCAGTACTTC. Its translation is CASSGPGQGLETQYF.

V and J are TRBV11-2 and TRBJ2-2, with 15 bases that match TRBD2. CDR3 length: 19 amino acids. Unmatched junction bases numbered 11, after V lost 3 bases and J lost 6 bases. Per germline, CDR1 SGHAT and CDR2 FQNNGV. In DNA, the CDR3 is TGTGCCAGCAGCTTGGAAGAAGGCGGACTAGCGGGAGGGCCCGGGGAGCTGTTTTTT. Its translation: CASSLEEGGLAGGPGELFF.

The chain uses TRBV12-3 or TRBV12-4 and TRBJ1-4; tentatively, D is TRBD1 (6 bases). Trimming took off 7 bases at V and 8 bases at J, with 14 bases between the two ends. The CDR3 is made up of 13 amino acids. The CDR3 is CASTPTGEEKLFF. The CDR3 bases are TGTGCCAGCACCCCGACAGGCGAAGAAAAACTGTTTTTT.

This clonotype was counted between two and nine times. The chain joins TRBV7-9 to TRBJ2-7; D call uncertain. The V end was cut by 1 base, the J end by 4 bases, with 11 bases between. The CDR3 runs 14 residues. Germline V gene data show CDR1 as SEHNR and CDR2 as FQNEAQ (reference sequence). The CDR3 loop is CASSLVNSPYEQYF. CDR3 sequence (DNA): TGTGCCAGCAGCTTAGTGAACAGCCCTTACGAGCAGTACTTC.

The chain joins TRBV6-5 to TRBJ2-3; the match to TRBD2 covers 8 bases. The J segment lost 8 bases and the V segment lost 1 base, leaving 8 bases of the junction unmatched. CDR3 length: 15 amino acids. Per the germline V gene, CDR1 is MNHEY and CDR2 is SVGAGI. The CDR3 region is CASSYYGGRSGTQYF. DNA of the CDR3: TGTGCCAGCAGTTACTACGGCGGGAGGTCGGGTACGCAGTATTTT.

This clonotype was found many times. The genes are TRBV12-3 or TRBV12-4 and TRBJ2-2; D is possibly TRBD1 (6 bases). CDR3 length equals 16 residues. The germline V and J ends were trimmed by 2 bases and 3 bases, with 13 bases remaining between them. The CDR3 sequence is CASSLSRTAYTGELFF. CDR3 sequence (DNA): TGTGCCAGCAGTTTAAGCCGGACAGCGTACACCGGGGAGCTGTTTTTT.

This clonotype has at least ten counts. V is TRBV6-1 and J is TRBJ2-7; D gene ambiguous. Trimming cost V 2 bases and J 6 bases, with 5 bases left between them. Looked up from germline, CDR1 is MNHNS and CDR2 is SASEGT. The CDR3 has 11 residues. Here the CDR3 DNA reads TGTGCCAGCAGTGAACCCCTCGAGCAGTACTTC. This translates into CASSEPLEQYF.

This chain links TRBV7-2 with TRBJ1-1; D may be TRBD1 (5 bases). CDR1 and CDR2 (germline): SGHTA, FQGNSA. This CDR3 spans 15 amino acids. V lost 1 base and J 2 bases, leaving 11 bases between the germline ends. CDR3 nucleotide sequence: TGTGCCAGCAGCTTAGAAGGGACGTCTAACACTGAAGCTTTCTTT. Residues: CASSLEGTSNTEAFF.